The rows below give T cell receptor beta chains drawn from one sample of a study of blood T cells in healthy people across ages. TCRdb ran MiXCR on the 5' RACE reads and lists one entry per CDR3 protein. There are hundreds of thousands of distinct CDR3 sequences in the sample; approximately 50% occur only once, and around a third lies in the top ten. The sequencing sample was made of blood. These receptors all come from a woman aged 55-75 years in good health. The CDR3 runs from the conserved cysteine through the conserved F or W. Each record gives: clone size, D gene, J gene, V gene, CDR3 protein, CDR3 DNA. The D gene is left open where the match is weak. Rows may omit the clone size; those that give it use once, few, many or a size class.

few	.	TRBJ2-7	TRBV4-3	CASSQESLSAYEQYF	TGCGCCAGCAGCCAAGAGTCCCTGAGCGCCTACGAGCAGTACTTC
.	TRBD2	TRBJ2-5	TRBV7-2	CTSSRRLAGGETQYF	TGTACCAGCAGCCGCAGACTAGCGGGAGGAGAGACCCAGTACTTC
once	TRBD2	TRBJ2-3	TRBV5-5	CASSFEGLAYTDTQYF	TGTGCCAGCAGCTTTGAGGGACTAGCCTACACAGATACGCAGTATTTT
.	TRBD2	TRBJ2-7	TRBV20-1	CSARARGLAGGSHEQYF	TGCAGTGCTAGAGCCAGGGGCCTAGCGGGAGGTTCTCACGAGCAGTACTTC
.	TRBD1	TRBJ2-7	TRBV7-8	CASSIVIWDRTYEQYF	TGTGCCAGCAGCATAGTAATTTGGGACAGAACCTACGAGCAGTACTTC
.	TRBD2	TRBJ2-1	TRBV15	CATSRISGNQETQFF	TGTGCCACCAGCAGAATTAGCGGGAACCAAGAGACCCAGTTCTTC
few	TRBD1	TRBJ2-7	TRBV7-2	CASSFTTGGNEQYF	TGTGCCAGCAGCTTCACGACAGGGGGCAACGAGCAGTACTTC
few	TRBD1	TRBJ2-3	TRBV5-1	CASSSGQGAPDTQYF	TGCGCCAGCAGCTCAGGACAGGGGGCCCCAGATACGCAGTATTTT
.	TRBD2	TRBJ2-1	TRBV20-1	CSAGTSGRAGYNEQFF	TGCAGTGCGGGGACTAGCGGGAGGGCCGGCTACAATGAGCAGTTCTTC
.	.	TRBJ2-3	TRBV25-1	CASSAEFSTQYF	TGTGCCAGCAGTGCTGAGTTCAGTACGCAGTATTTT
.	TRBD1	TRBJ1-4	TRBV3-1	CASRKQGGSEKLFF	TGTGCCAGCAGGAAACAGGGGGGAAGTGAAAAACTGTTTTTT
.	.	TRBJ1-2	TRBV3-1	CASSQGGPGSGYTF	TGTGCCAGCAGCCAAGGGGGTCCAGGTTCTGGCTACACCTTC
.	TRBD2	TRBJ2-2	TRBV4-2	CASSRGLAGANTGELFF	TGTGCCAGCAGCCGGGGACTAGCGGGAGCGAACACCGGGGAGCTGTTTTTT
few	TRBD1	TRBJ2-7	TRBV18	CASSKTAQGGGEQYF	TGTGCCAGCTCAAAAACAGCACAGGGGGGAGGCGAGCAGTACTTC
few	.	TRBJ2-1	TRBV6-6	CASSHLGNNEQFF	TGTGCCAGCAGCCACCTAGGTAACAATGAGCAGTTCTTC
.	.	TRBJ1-2	TRBV6-2/TRBV6-3	CASSRDTKGYTF	TGTGCCAGCAGCCGGGACACGAAAGGCTACACCTTC
few	.	TRBJ2-7	TRBV28	CASRGWKVYEQYF	TGTGCCAGCAGAGGATGGAAGGTCTACGAGCAGTACTTC
many	TRBD2	TRBJ2-3	TRBV5-1	CASSPKGLAGLTDTQYF	TGCGCCAGCAGCCCCAAGGGACTAGCGGGACTCACAGATACGCAGTATTTT
few	TRBD2	TRBJ2-7	TRBV12-5	CASDCLAGGPRGEQYF	TGTGCTAGTGACTGCCTAGCGGGAGGGCCTCGTGGCGAGCAGTACTTC
.	TRBD2	TRBJ2-7	TRBV6-5	CASSSGLAGSEQYF	TGTGCCAGCAGTTCGGGACTAGCGGGTTCTGAGCAGTACTTC
.	TRBD2	TRBJ2-7	TRBV3-1	CASSSPGREFYEQYF	TGTGCCAGCAGCTCCCCGGGGCGGGAGTTCTACGAGCAGTACTTC
few	.	TRBJ1-1	TRBV12-3/TRBV12-4	CASSLTEMNTEAFF	TGTGCCAGCAGTCTAACGGAGATGAACACTGAAGCTTTCTTT
few	.	TRBJ2-1	TRBV7-8	CASSPLTVSYNEQFF	TGTGCCAGCAGCCCTCTGACGGTCTCCTACAATGAGCAGTTCTTC
once	TRBD2	TRBJ2-1	TRBV5-1	CASRSAGTSGTAYNEQFF	TGCGCCAGCAGGAGCGCCGGGACTAGCGGGACGGCTTACAATGAGCAGTTCTTC
.	TRBD1	TRBJ1-4	TRBV4-2	CASSQVDRGQNEKLFF	TGTGCCAGCAGCCAAGTTGACAGGGGGCAAAATGAAAAACTGTTTTTT
few	.	TRBJ2-6	TRBV29-1	CSVGLGVAGANVLTF	TGCAGCGTGGGATTGGGCGTAGCTGGGGCCAACGTCCTGACTTTC
.	TRBD2	TRBJ2-3	TRBV6-6	CASSAGLEPGRTQYF	TGTGCCAGCAGTGCCGGACTAGAACCGGGGCGTACGCAGTATTTT
.	TRBD2	TRBJ2-1	TRBV20-1	CSARAGVGSIDERFF	TGCAGTGCTCGAGCGGGGGTCGGTAGTATCGATGAGCGGTTCTTC
few	.	TRBJ1-2	TRBV13	CASSLVGAPAGYTF	TGTGCCAGCAGCTTAGTGGGGGCACCAGCCGGCTACACCTTC
.	TRBD2	TRBJ2-5	TRBV4-3	CASSQGNPSGSGETQYF	TGCGCCAGCAGCCAAGGAAATCCTAGCGGGAGTGGGGAGACCCAGTACTTC
few	.	TRBJ1-2	TRBV12-3/TRBV12-4	CASSSPPEGYTF	TGTGCCAGCAGTTCCCCCCCGGAGGGCTACACCTTC
.	.	TRBJ2-7	TRBV7-2	CASSLGRQGQSSYEQYF	TGTGCCAGCAGCTTAGGAAGGCAAGGACAGAGCTCCTACGAGCAGTACTTC
.	.	TRBJ2-2	TRBV20-1	CSARVASANTGELFF	TGCAGTGCTAGGGTCGCTAGCGCGAACACCGGGGAGCTGTTTTTT
few	TRBD1	TRBJ1-2	TRBV5-6	CASSSLQGSYGYTF	TGTGCCAGCAGCTCCTTACAGGGGAGCTATGGCTACACCTTC
.	.	TRBJ1-2	TRBV30	CAWSSKRDIRQGSYGYTF	TGTGCCTGGAGTTCAAAACGGGACATCCGGCAGGGTAGCTATGGCTACACCTTC